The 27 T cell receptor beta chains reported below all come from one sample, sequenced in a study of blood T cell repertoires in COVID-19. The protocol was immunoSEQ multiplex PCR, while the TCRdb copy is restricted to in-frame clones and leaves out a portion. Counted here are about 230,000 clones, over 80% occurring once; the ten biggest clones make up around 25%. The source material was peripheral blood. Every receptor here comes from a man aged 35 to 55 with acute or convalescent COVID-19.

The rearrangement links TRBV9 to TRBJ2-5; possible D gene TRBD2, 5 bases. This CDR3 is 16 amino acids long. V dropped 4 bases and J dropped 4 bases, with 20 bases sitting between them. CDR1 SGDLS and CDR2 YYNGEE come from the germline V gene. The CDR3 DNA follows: TGTGCCAGCAGCCCCCGGATGGCCAGCGGATCAGAGACCCAGTACTTC. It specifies CASSPRMASGSETQYF.

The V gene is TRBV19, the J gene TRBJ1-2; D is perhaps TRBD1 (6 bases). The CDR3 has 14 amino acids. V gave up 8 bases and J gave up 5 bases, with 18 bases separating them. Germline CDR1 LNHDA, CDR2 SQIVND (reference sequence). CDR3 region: CASHPIWGRYGYTF. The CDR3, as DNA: TGTGCCAGTCACCCGATCTGGGGGCGGTATGGCTACACCTTC.

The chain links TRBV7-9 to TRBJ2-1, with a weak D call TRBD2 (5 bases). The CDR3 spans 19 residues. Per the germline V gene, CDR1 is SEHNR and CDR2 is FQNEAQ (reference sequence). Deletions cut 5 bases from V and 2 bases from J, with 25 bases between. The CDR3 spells CASSPLGFGGYHTYNEQFF. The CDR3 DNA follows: TGTGCCAGCAGCCCTTTGGGCTTTGGCGGGTACCACACCTACAATGAGCAGTTCTTC.

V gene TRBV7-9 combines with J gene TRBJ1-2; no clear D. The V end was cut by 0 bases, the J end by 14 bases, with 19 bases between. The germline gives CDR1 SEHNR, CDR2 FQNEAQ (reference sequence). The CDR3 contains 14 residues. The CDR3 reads CASSLAEGTASYTF. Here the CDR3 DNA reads TGTGCCAGCAGCTTAGCGGAGGGCACAGCTTCGTATACCTTC.

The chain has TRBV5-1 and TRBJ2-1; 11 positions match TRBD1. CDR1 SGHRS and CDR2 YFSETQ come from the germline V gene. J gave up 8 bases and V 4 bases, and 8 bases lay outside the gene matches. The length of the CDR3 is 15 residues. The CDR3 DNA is TGCGCCAGCAGCGCCGGACAGGGGGCTGTCTATGAGCAGTTCTTC. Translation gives CASSAGQGAVYEQFF. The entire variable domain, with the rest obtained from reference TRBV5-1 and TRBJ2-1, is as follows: KAGVTQTPRYLIKTRGQQVTLSCSPISGHRSVSWYQQTPGQGLQFLFEYFSETQRNKGNFPGRFSGRQFSNSRSEMNVSTLELGDSALYLCASSAGQGAVYEQFFGPGTRLTVL.

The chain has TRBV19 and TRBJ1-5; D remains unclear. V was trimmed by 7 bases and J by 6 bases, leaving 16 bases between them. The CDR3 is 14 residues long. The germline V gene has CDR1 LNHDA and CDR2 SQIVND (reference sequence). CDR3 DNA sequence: TGTGCCAGTACCCAATGGAGGGAGAGTCAGCCCCAGCATTTT. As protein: CASTQWRESQPQHF.

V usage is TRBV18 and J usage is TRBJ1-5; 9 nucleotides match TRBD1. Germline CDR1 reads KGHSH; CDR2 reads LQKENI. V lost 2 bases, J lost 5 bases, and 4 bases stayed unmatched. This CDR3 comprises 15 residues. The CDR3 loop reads CASSPSGQGDQPQHF. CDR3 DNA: TGTGCCAGCTCACCATCGGGACAGGGAGATCAGCCCCAGCATTTT.

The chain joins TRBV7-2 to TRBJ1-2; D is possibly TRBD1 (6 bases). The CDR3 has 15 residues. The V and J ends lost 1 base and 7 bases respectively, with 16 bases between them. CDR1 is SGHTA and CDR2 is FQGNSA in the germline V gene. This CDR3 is CASSLVGGAEAGYTF. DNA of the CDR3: TGTGCCAGCAGCTTAGTAGGGGGGGCTGAGGCTGGCTACACCTTC.

CDR3 protein: CASRWTSGSRYEQYF. The CDR3 DNA reads as TGTGCCAGCAGATGGACTAGCGGGAGTAGATACGAGCAGTACTTC. The genes are TRBV2 and TRBJ2-7; TRBD2 matches at 13 bases. The CDR3 sequence is 15 residues long. J lost 4 bases, V lost 6 bases, and 6 bases had no gene match. From germline, CDR1 is SNHLY and CDR2 FYNNEI.

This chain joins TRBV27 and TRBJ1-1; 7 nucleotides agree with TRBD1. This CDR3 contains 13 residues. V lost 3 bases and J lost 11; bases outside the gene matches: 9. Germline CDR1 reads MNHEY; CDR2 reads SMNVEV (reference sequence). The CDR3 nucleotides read TGTGCCAGCAGTTTTCAGGGACAGCCAGGGGCTTTCTTT. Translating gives CASSFQGQPGAFF.

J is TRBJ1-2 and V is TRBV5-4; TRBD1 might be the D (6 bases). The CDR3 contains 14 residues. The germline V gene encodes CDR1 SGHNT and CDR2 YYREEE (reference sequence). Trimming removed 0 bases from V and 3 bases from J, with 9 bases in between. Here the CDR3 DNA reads TGTGCCAGCAGCTTGGAGGGGGTACACTATGGCTACACCTTC. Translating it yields CASSLEGVHYGYTF.

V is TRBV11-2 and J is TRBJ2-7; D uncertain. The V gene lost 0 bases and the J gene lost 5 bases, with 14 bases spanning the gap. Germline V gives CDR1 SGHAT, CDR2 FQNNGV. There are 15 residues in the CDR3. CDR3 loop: CASSLDGAVGHEQYF. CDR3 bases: TGTGCCAGCAGCTTAGATGGCGCTGTGGGCCACGAGCAGTACTTC.

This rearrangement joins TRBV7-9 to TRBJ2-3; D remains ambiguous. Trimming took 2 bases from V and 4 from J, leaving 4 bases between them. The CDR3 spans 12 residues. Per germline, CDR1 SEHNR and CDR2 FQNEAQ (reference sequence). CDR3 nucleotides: TGTGCCAGCAGCTTACCGGCAGATACGCAGTATTTT. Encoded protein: CASSLPADTQYF.

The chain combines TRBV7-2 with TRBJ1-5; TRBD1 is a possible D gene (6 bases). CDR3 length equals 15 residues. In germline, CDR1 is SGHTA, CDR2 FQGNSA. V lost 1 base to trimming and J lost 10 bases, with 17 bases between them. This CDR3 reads CASSLVSQTGTPQHF. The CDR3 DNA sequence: TGTGCCAGCAGCTTAGTTTCCCAGACAGGTACACCCCAGCATTTT.

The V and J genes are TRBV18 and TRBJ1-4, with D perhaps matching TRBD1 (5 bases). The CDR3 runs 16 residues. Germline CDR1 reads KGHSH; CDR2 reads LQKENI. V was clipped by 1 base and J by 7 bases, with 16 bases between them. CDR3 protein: CASSPRFWGVSEKLFF. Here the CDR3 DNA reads TGTGCCAGCTCACCACGCTTTTGGGGGGTGAGTGAAAAACTGTTTTTT.

This CDR3 reads CASTISQGGTEAFF. DNA for the CDR3: TGCGCCAGCACAATTTCACAGGGCGGCACTGAAGCTTTCTTT. V is TRBV5-1 and J is TRBJ1-1; D may be TRBD1 (6 bases). CDR3 length: 14 amino acids. From germline, CDR1 is SGHRS and CDR2 YFSETQ. V shed 6 bases and J shed 4 bases, with 16 bases lying between them.

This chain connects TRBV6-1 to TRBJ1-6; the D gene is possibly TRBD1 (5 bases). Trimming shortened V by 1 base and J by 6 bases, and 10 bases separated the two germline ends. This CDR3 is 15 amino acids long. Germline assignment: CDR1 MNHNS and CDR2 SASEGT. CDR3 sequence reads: CASSEVRQGNSPLHF. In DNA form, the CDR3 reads TGTGCCAGCAGTGAAGTGAGGCAGGGTAATTCACCCCTCCACTTT.

CDR3 nucleotides: TGTGCCAGTACCTGGGGCAATAGCAATCAGCCCCAGCATTTT. Translating it yields CASTWGNSNQPQHF. This chain connects TRBV19 to TRBJ1-5, with TRBD1 as a possible D gene (5 bases). V was cut by 7 bases and J by 0 bases, with 10 bases left in between. This CDR3 has 14 residues. Looked up from germline, CDR1 is LNHDA and CDR2 is SQIVND (reference sequence).

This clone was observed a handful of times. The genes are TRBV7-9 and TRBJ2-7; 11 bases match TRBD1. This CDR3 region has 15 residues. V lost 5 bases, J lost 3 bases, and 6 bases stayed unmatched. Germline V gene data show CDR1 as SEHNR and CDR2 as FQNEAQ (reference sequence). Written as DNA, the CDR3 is TGTGCCAGCAGCCGCGGACAGGGGGCTCTCTACGAGCAGTACTTC. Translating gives CASSRGQGALYEQYF.

The CDR3 sequence is CASNSFEDIQYF. Written as DNA, the CDR3 is TGTGCCAGTAACTCCTTTGAGGACATTCAGTACTTC. The chain couples TRBV19 to TRBJ2-4; D ambiguous. Germline CDR1 LNHDA, CDR2 SQIVND (reference sequence). Trimming took 7 bases from V and 8 from J, leaving 12 bases between them. The CDR3 contains 12 residues.

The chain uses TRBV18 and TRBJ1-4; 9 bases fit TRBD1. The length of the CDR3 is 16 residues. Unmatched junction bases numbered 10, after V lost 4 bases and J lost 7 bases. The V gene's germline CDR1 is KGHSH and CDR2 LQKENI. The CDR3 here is CASSRDRANLGEKLFF. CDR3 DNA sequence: TGTGCCAGCTCACGGGACAGGGCAAATCTAGGTGAAAAACTGTTTTTT.

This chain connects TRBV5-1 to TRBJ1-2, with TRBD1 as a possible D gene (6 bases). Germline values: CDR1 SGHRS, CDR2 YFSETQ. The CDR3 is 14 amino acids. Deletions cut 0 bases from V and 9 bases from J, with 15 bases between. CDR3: CASSLGTAGDRYTF. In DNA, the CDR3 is TGCGCCAGCAGCTTGGGGACAGCCGGCGATCGCTACACCTTC.

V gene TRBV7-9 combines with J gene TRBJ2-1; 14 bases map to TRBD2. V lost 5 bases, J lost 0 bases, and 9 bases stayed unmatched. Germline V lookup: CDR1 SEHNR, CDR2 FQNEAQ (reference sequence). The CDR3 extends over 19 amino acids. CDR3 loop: CASSPGLAGGRRSYNEQFF. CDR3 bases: TGTGCCAGCAGCCCTGGACTAGCGGGAGGTCGACGCTCCTACAATGAGCAGTTCTTC.

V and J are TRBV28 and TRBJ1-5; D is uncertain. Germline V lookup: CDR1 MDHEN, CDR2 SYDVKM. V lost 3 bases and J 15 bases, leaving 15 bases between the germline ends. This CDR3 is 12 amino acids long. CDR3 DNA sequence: TGTGCCAGCAGTTTTGACACCCTTTCCAGGCATTTT. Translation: CASSFDTLSRHF.

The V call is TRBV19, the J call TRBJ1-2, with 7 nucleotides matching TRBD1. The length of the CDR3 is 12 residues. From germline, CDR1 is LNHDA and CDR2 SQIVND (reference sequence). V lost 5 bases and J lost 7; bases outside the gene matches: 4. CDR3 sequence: CASSGDRVGYTF. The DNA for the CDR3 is TGTGCCAGTAGTGGGGACAGAGTTGGCTACACCTTC.

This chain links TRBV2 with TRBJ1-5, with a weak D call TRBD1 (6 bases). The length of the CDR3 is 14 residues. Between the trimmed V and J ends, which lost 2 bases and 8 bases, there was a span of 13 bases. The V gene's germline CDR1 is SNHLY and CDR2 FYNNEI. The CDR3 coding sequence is TGTGCCAGCAGTGAATTAAGGGGGAAAGAGCCCCAGCATTTT. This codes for CASSELRGKEPQHF.

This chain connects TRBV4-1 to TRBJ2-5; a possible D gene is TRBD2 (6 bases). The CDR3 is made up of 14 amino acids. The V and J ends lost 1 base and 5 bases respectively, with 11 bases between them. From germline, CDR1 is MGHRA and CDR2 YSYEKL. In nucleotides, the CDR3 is TGCGCCAGCAGCCAAGTGGAGGGTGGGGAGACCCAGTACTTC. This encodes CASSQVEGGETQYF.